The 6 T cell receptor beta chains listed next were all sequenced from one sample in a study of identical twins. TCRdb re-called the 5' RACE reads with MiXCR, one entry per CDR3 protein. The sample holds some 300,000 distinct CDR3 sequences, roughly 12% seen once. The same specimen was also included in a second study, on yellow fever vaccine responses in identical twins.

The source material was CD8+ T cells sorted from blood. The receptor set was obtained from a woman under 30 in good health.

The table lists this clonotype with a few counts. The chain has TRBV27 and TRBJ2-1; D perhaps matches TRBD2 (5 bases). The V end was cut by 6 bases, the J end by 6 bases, with 15 bases between. Germline CDR1 MNHEY, CDR2 SMNVEV (reference sequence). The CDR3 consists of 14 residues. The CDR3 region has the DNA TGTGCCAGCAGAGAGAGCGGCAAGTTCAATGAGCAGTTCTTC. Amino acid sequence: CASRESGKFNEQFF.

This clonotype appeared a few times. The V call is TRBV2, the J call TRBJ1-2; TRBD1 matches 8 bases. The germline CDR1 and CDR2 sequences are SNHLY and FYNNEI. The V segment lost 6 bases and the J segment 2 bases; nucleotides outside the gene matches: 2. The CDR3 is made up of 13 amino acids. This chain's CDR3 is CASRRQGNYGYTF. The CDR3 DNA is TGTGCCAGCAGAAGACAGGGGAACTATGGCTACACCTTC.

This clonotype has only a few counts. The rearrangement uses TRBV20-1 and TRBJ1-1; TRBD1 matches 9 bases. Germline values: CDR1 DFQATT, CDR2 SNEGSKA (reference sequence). The trim removed 2 bases at V and 3 bases at J, leaving 4 bases unmatched. The CDR3 runs to 14 residues. CDR3 sequence: CSARPDRGDTEAFF. CDR3 in DNA: TGCAGTGCTAGACCTGACAGGGGGGACACTGAAGCTTTCTTT.

This clonotype was detected only a few times. V and J are TRBV6-2 or TRBV6-3 and TRBJ2-7; D is perhaps TRBD1 (5 bases). With 5 bases removed from V and 3 bases from J, the gap between germline ends came to 8 bases. Germline assignment: CDR1 MNHEY and CDR2 SVGEGT. The CDR3 length is 12 residues. In nucleotides, the CDR3 is TGTGCCAGCAGTAAAGGGGACTACGAGCAGTACTTC. Its protein product is CASSKGDYEQYF.

This clonotype was picked up a small number of times. The chain carries TRBV4-1 and TRBJ2-3; 9 bases are shared with TRBD2. The ends lost 2 bases at V and 5 bases at J; junction bases unmatched: 5. In germline, CDR1 is MGHRA, CDR2 YSYEKL. The CDR3 contains 15 residues. The CDR3 bases are TGCGCCAGCAGCCAAATTAGCGGGAGTGAAGATACGCAGTATTTT. Amino acids: CASSQISGSEDTQYF.

This clonotype showed up just a few times. The gene calls are TRBV20-1 and TRBJ2-2, with unresolved D. The V end lost 3 bases, the J end lost 0 bases, and 11 bases lay between the germline ends. In germline, CDR1 is DFQATT, CDR2 SNEGSKA (reference sequence). The CDR3 contains 15 residues. Here the CDR3 DNA reads TGCAGTGCTAGTGATCTCGGAACGAACACCGGGGAGCTGTTTTTT. Its translation is CSASDLGTNTGELFF.